The 25 T cell receptor beta chains listed next were all sequenced from one sample in a study of blood T cell repertoires in COVID-19. Produced via immunoSEQ multiplex PCR; TCRdb's table is partial and in-frame only. The data show about 180,000 clones, over 80% seen once. Sequences were obtained from peripheral blood. These receptors came from a woman in her thirties or forties with COVID-19, enrolled during active disease.

The V call is TRBV6-5, the J call TRBJ1-1; 7 bases map to TRBD1. The CDR3 spans 16 residues. From germline, CDR1 is MNHEY and CDR2 SVGAGI. The J segment lost 4 bases and the V segment lost 0 bases, leaving 8 bases of the junction unmatched. For the CDR3, the DNA is TGTGCCAGCAGTTACTCGGAGGGGGCTTTCAGCACTGAAGCTTTCTTT. Protein: CASSYSEGAFSTEAFF.

This chain joins TRBV5-4 and TRBJ2-5, with D possibly matching TRBD2 (6 bases). The CDR3 spans 15 residues. With 3 bases removed from V and 5 bases from J, the gap between germline ends came to 17 bases. Germline CDR1 is SGHNT and CDR2 is YYREEE (reference sequence). The CDR3 nucleotides read TGTGCCAGCAGCTCCTCGTCCGGGGCGGGGGAGACCCAGTACTTC. It encodes CASSSSSGAGETQYF.

The rearrangement uses TRBV3-1 (or the pseudogene TRBV3-2) and TRBJ2-1; D gene uncertain. Germline CDR1 reads LGHDT; CDR2 reads YNNKEL (reference sequence). V dropped 1 base and J dropped 5 bases, with 3 bases sitting between them. The length of the CDR3 is 12 residues. The CDR3 DNA reads as TGTGCCAGCAGCCAAGGGCACAATGAGCAGTTCTTC. Its protein is CASSQGHNEQFF.

V and J are TRBV27 and TRBJ2-1; 10 positions agree with TRBD2. The CDR3 extends over 17 amino acids. V lost 5 bases and J lost 0; bases outside the gene matches: 7. In germline, CDR1 is MNHEY, CDR2 SMNVEV (reference sequence). The CDR3 sequence is CASSVRTSGRSYNEQFF. As DNA, the CDR3 is TGTGCCAGCAGTGTCAGGACTAGCGGACGCTCCTACAATGAGCAGTTCTTC.

The J gene is TRBJ2-5, the V gene TRBV20-1; D call uncertain. Trimming took 3 bases from V and 3 from J, leaving 11 bases between them. The CDR3 length is 13 residues. CDR1 is DFQATT and CDR2 is SNEGSKA in the germline V gene (reference sequence). The CDR3 loop is CSASLQAKETQYF. The CDR3 bases are TGCAGTGCTAGTCTCCAGGCGAAAGAGACCCAGTACTTC.

The chain employs TRBV5-5 and TRBJ1-2; 7 bases map to TRBD1. The germline V gene encodes CDR1 SGHKS and CDR2 YYEKEE (reference sequence). V dropped 2 bases and J dropped 6; count of bases not matched to a gene: 10. The CDR3 consists of 15 residues. CDR3 amino acids: CASSLETGRQNGYTF. The CDR3 DNA sequence: TGTGCCAGCAGCTTAGAGACAGGGCGTCAAAATGGCTACACCTTC.

This rearrangement joins TRBV10-3 to TRBJ1-5; 9 nucleotides agree with TRBD1. CDR3 length equals 14 residues. Trimming removed 3 bases from V and 5 bases from J; junction bases left unmatched: 2. From germline, CDR1 is ENHRY and CDR2 SYGVKD. CDR3 loop: CAISDGTGYQPQHF. For the CDR3, the DNA is TGTGCCATCAGTGACGGGACAGGGTATCAGCCCCAGCATTTT.

The chain joins TRBV6-1 to TRBJ2-3, with 7 bases identical to TRBD1. The CDR3 sequence is 15 residues long. CDR1 and CDR2 from the germline V gene are MNHNS and SASEGT. V was pared by 3 bases and J by 4 bases, with 7 bases of the junction left unmatched. CDR3 protein: CASSDRTGSPDTQYF. In DNA form, the CDR3 reads TGTGCCAGCAGTGATAGGACAGGTAGCCCAGATACGCAGTATTTT.

V and J are TRBV10-2 and TRBJ2-3, with a tentative D call TRBD2 (5 bases). The CDR3 runs to 13 residues. Germline V gene sequence: CDR1 WSHSY, CDR2 SAAADI. Trimming pared 6 bases from V and 6 bases from J, leaving 13 bases between. Here the CDR3 reads CASSPGVWDTQYF. The CDR3 bases are TGCGCCAGCAGCCCCGGGGTGTGGGATACGCAGTATTTT.

The V call is TRBV4-2, the J call TRBJ2-3; D is perhaps TRBD2 (6 bases). The CDR3 extends over 17 amino acids. Germline CDR1 LGHNA, CDR2 YNFKEQ. V lost 0 bases and J lost 4, with 17 bases in between. Here the CDR3 DNA reads TGTGCCAGCAGCCAAGAAGGGACTCCCCAAATCCCAGATACGCAGTATTTT. This sequence encodes CASSQEGTPQIPDTQYF.

The chain joins TRBV10-3 to TRBJ1-2; a possible D gene is TRBD1 (6 bases). The V gene lost 2 bases and the J gene lost 4 bases, with 14 bases spanning the gap. In germline, CDR1 is ENHRY, CDR2 SYGVKD. The CDR3 is 15 residues long. CDR3 bases: TGTGCCATCAGTGAGCAACAGGGACCCTTCTATGGCTACACCTTC. It codes for CAISEQQGPFYGYTF.

V and J are TRBV5-4 and TRBJ2-1; the D gene is possibly TRBD2 (6 bases). Germline CDR1 SGHNT, CDR2 YYREEE (reference sequence). The germline V and J ends were trimmed by 4 bases and 1 base, with 9 bases remaining between them. The CDR3 consists of 14 residues. In DNA form, the CDR3 reads TGTGCCAGCAGCCCCCGGGGGTCCTACAATGAGCAGTTCTTC. It specifies CASSPRGSYNEQFF.

CDR3: CATLGSRQRDTIYF. The CDR3 region has the DNA TGTGCCACTCTCGGGAGCCGGCAGAGAGACACCATATATTTT. The chain joins TRBV19 to TRBJ1-3; D not resolved. V dropped 10 bases and J dropped 8 bases, with 21 bases sitting between them. The germline V gene has CDR1 LNHDA and CDR2 SQIVND (reference sequence). The CDR3 has 14 amino acids. Full variable domain (missing parts from reference TRBV19 and TRBJ1-3): DGGITQSPKYLFRKEGQNVTLSCEQNLNHDAMYWYRQDPGQGLRLIYYSQIVNDFQKGDIAEGYSVSREKKESFPLTVTSAQKNPTAFYLCATLGSRQRDTIYFGEGSWLTVV.

This rearrangement joins TRBV4-2 to TRBJ2-3; 8 bases are a match to TRBD2. Germline V gene data show CDR1 as LGHNA and CDR2 as YNFKEQ. The CDR3 has 16 amino acids. After removal of 0 bases from V and 4 bases from J, the junction contained 6 bases not matched to a gene. CDR3 protein: CASSQEGLGTADTQYF. The CDR3 nucleotides are TGTGCCAGCAGCCAAGAGGGACTAGGTACGGCAGATACGCAGTATTTT.

The rearrangement links TRBV19 to TRBJ2-1; D is unclear. Germline values: CDR1 LNHDA, CDR2 SQIVND (reference sequence). Trimming removed 7 bases at V and 10 bases at J, with 14 bases between. The CDR3 spans 12 residues. The CDR3 here is CASTGRKGEQFF. For the CDR3, the DNA is TGTGCCAGTACAGGAAGAAAAGGAGAGCAGTTCTTC.

The chain recombines TRBV11-2 with TRBJ1-5, with D perhaps TRBD1 (5 bases). Trimming shortened V by 5 bases and J by 0 bases, and 14 bases separated the two germline ends. The CDR3 is 16 residues long. In germline, CDR1 is SGHAT, CDR2 FQNNGV. CDR3 region: CASSPRGRNSNQPQHF. The CDR3 DNA sequence: TGTGCCAGCAGCCCAAGGGGCCGAAATAGCAATCAGCCCCAGCATTTT.

Note on this clone: One end of the junction fails to match germline, which may point to a read error. V is TRBV19 and J is TRBJ1-2; D remains ambiguous. The CDR3 has 12 residues. Germline V gene sequence: CDR1 LNHDA, CDR2 SQIVND (reference sequence). The CDR3 nucleotides read TGTGCCAGTAACGGTCCTTCCTATCGCTACACCTTC. Residues: CASNGPSYRYTF.

This sequence joins TRBV27 and TRBJ2-1, with a weak D call TRBD2 (5 bases). The germline gives CDR1 MNHEY, CDR2 SMNVEV (reference sequence). V was cut by 6 bases and J by 3 bases, with 9 bases left in between. There are 13 residues in the CDR3. The CDR3 reads CASRSGLYNEQFF. The CDR3 DNA sequence: TGTGCCAGCAGAAGCGGACTCTACAATGAGCAGTTCTTC.

V is TRBV6-2 or TRBV6-3 and J is TRBJ1-6; TRBD1 is a possible D gene (6 bases). The length of the CDR3 is 14 residues. Germline CDR1 is MNHEY and CDR2 is SVGEGT. V was trimmed by 4 bases and J by 7 bases, leaving 11 bases between them. Here the CDR3 reads CASSWTQGNSPLHF. The CDR3 region has the DNA TGTGCCAGCAGTTGGACCCAGGGGAATTCACCCCTCCACTTT.

The CDR3 nucleotides read TGTGCCAGCCGTCCAGGTGGGGAGACCCAGTACTTC. This sequence encodes CASRPGGETQYF. The genes are TRBV6-5 and TRBJ2-5, with D hard to call. The germline V gene encodes CDR1 MNHEY and CDR2 SVGAGI. The CDR3 length is 12 residues. The ends were cut back, 8 bases at V and 5 bases at J, with 12 bases in the middle.

This rearrangement joins TRBV6-5 to TRBJ1-2; D perhaps matches TRBD1 (5 bases). V lost 2 bases and J lost 5, with 18 bases in between. CDR3 length: 16 residues. The V gene's germline CDR1 is MNHEY and CDR2 SVGAGI. The CDR3 nucleotides are TGTGCCAGCAGTTACAAGTATCGGAACAGGTTTTATGGCTACACCTTC. This gives the protein CASSYKYRNRFYGYTF.

This rearrangement joins TRBV6-5 to TRBJ1-2; possible D gene TRBD1, 5 bases. V was clipped by 7 bases and J by 8 bases, with 14 bases between them. From germline, CDR1 is MNHEY and CDR2 SVGAGI. This CDR3 is 12 amino acids long. CDR3 DNA: TGTGCCAGCATTTTTAGGGACTGGGGCTACACCTTC. This translates into CASIFRDWGYTF.

J is TRBJ1-5 and V is TRBV7-9; possible D gene TRBD1, 6 bases. Germline V gene data show CDR1 as SEHNR and CDR2 as FQNEAQ (reference sequence). V was pared by 6 bases and J by 4 bases, with 16 bases between. CDR3 length equals 15 residues. The CDR3 loop reads CASRPGGFSNQPQHF. The CDR3 DNA reads TGTGCCAGCAGACCTGGGGGCTTCTCAAATCAGCCCCAGCATTTT.

The V call is TRBV14, the J call TRBJ2-7; TRBD2 matches 9 bases. Germline V gene sequence: CDR1 SGHDN, CDR2 FVKESK. V shed 2 bases and J 4 bases; nucleotides not matched to a gene: 9. The CDR3 has 16 residues. The chain's CDR3 is CASSQISGSTFYEQYF. In DNA form, the CDR3 reads TGTGCCAGCAGCCAAATTAGCGGGAGTACTTTTTACGAGCAGTACTTC.

The rearrangement joins TRBV18 to TRBJ2-1; TRBD2 matches at 15 bases. Unmatched junction bases numbered 11, after V lost 4 bases and J lost 10 bases. CDR1 and CDR2 from the germline V gene are KGHSH and LQKENI. This CDR3 is built from 17 residues. The CDR3 sequence is CASSHGLAGGLVGEQFF. The CDR3 nucleotides read TGTGCCAGCTCACATGGACTAGCGGGGGGGCTAGTCGGAGAGCAGTTCTTC. Looking up the rest from reference TRBV18 and TRBJ2-1 gives the full variable domain: NAGVMQNPRHLVRRRGQEARLRCSPMKGHSHVYWYRQLPEEGLKFMVYLQKENIIDESGMPKERFSAEFPKEGPSILRIQQVVRGDSAAYFCASSHGLAGGLVGEQFFGPGTRLTVL.